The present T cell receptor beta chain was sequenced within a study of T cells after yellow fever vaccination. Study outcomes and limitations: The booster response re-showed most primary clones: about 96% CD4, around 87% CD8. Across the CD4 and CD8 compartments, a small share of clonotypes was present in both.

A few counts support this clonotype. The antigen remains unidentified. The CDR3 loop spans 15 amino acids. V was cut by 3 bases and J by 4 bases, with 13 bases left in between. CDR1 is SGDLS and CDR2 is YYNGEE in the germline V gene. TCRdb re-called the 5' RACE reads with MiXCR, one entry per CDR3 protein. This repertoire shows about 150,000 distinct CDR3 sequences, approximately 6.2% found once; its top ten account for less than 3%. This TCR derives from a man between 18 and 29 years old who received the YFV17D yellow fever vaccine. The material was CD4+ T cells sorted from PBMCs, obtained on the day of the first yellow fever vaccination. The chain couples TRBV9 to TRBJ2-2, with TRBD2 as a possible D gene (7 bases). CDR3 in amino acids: CASSEGGGITGELFF. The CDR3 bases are TGTGCCAGCAGCGAAGGGGGGGGAATCACCGGGGAGCTGTTTTTT.